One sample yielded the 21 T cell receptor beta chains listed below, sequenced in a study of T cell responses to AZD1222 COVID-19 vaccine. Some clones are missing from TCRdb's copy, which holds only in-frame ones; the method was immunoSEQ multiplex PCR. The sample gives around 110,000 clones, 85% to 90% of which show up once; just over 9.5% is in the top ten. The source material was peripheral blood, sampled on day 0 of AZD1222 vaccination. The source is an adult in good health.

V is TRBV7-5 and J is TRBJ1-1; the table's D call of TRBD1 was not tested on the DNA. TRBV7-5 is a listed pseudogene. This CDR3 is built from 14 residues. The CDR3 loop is CVRSFQGARTEAFF. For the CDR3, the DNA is TGTGTCAGAAGCTTCCAGGGGGCGCGAACTGAAGCTTTCTTT.

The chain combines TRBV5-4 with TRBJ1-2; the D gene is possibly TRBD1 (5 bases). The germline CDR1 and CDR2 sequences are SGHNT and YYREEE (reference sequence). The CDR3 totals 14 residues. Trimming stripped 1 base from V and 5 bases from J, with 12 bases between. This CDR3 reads CASSLPGRTYGYTF. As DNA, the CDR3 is TGTGCCAGCAGCTTGCCGGGACGGACTTATGGCTACACCTTC. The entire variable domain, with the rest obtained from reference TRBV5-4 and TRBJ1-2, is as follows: ETGVTQSPTHLIKTRGQQVTLRCSSQSGHNTVSWYQQALGQGPQFIFQYYREEENGRGNFPPRFSGLQFPNYSSELNVNALELDDSALYLCASSLPGRTYGYTFGSGTRLTVV.

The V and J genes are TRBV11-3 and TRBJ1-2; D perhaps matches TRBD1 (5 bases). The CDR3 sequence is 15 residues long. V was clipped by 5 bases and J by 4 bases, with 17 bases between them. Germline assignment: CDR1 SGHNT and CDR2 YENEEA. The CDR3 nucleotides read TGTGCCAGCAGCCCTTCCCGGGACGGGACCTATGGCTACACCTTC. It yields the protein CASSPSRDGTYGYTF.

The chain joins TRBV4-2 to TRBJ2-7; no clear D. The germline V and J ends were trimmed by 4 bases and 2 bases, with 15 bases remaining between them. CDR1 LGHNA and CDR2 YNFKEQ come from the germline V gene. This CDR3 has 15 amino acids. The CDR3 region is CASSPPRTGAYEQYF. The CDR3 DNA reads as TGTGCCAGCAGCCCGCCTAGGACGGGTGCCTACGAGCAGTACTTC.

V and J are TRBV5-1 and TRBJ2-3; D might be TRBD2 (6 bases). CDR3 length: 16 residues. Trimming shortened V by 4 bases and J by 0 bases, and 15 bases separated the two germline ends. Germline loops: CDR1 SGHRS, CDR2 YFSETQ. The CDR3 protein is CASSLGGSASTDTQYF. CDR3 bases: TGCGCCAGCAGCCTGGGGGGTTCGGCTAGCACAGATACGCAGTATTTT.

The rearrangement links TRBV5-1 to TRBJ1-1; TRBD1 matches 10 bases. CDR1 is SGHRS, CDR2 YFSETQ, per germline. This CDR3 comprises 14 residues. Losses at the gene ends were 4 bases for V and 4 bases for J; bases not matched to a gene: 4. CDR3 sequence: CASSTGTGVTEAFF. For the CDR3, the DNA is TGCGCCAGCAGCACCGGGACAGGGGTCACTGAAGCTTTCTTT. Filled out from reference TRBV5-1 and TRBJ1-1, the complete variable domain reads KAGVTQTPRYLIKTRGQQVTLSCSPISGHRSVSWYQQTPGQGLQFLFEYFSETQRNKGNFPGRFSGRQFSNSRSEMNVSTLELGDSALYLCASSTGTGVTEAFFGQGTRLTVV.

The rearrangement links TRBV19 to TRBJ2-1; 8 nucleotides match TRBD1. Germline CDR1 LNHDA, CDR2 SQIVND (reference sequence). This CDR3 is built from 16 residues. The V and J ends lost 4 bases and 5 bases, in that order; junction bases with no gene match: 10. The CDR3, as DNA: TGTGCCAGTAGTAGAGGATCCGGGACAGGAAACAATGAGCAGTTCTTC. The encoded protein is CASSRGSGTGNNEQFF. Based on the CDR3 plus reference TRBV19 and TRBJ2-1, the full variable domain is DGGITQSPKYLFRKEGQNVTLSCEQNLNHDAMYWYRQDPGQGLRLIYYSQIVNDFQKGDIAEGYSVSREKKESFPLTVTSAQKNPTAFYLCASSRGSGTGNNEQFFGPGTRLTVL.

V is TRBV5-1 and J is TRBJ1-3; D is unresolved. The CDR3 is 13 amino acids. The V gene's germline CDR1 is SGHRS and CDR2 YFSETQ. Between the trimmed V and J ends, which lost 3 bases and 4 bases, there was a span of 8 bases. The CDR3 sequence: CASSSDRGNTIYF. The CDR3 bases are TGCGCCAGCAGCTCCGATCGGGGAAACACCATATATTTT.

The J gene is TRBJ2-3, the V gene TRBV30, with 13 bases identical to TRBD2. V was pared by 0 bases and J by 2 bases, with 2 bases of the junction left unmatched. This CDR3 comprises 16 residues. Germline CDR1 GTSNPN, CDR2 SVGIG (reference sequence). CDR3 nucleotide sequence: TGTGCCTGGAGTGTACTAGCGGGGGGGTACACAGATACGCAGTATTTT. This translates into CAWSVLAGGYTDTQYF.

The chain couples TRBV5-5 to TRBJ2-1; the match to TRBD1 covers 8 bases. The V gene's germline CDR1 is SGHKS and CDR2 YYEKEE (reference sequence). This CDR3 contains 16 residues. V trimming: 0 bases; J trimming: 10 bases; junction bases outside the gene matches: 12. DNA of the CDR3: TGTGCCAGCAGCTTGGGAGTAGTGCCGACAGGGGAAGAGCAGTTCTTC. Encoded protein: CASSLGVVPTGEEQFF.

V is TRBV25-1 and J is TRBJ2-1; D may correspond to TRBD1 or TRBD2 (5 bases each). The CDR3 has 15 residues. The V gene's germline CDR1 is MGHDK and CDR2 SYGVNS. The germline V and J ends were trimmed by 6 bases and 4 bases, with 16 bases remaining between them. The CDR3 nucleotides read TGTGCCAGCAGGCTAACGGGACCGATGTACAATGAGCAGTTCTTC. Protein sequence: CASRLTGPMYNEQFF. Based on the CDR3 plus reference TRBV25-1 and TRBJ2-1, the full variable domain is EADIYQTPRYLVIGTGKKITLECSQTMGHDKMYWYQQDPGMELHLIHYSYGVNSTEKGDLSSESTVSRIRTEHFPLTLESARPSHTSQYLCASRLTGPMYNEQFFGPGTRLTVL.

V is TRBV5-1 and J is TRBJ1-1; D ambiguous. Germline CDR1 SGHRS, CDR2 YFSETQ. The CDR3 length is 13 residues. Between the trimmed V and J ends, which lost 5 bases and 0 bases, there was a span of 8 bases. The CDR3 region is CASRSPMNTEAFF. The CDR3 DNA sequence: TGCGCCAGCAGATCCCCCATGAACACTGAAGCTTTCTTT.

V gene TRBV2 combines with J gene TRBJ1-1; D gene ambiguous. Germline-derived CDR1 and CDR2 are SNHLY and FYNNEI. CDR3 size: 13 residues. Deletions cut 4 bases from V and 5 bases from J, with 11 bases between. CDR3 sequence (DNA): TGTGCCAGCAGTGTCCGGGAAGAAACTGAAGCTTTCTTT. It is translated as CASSVREETEAFF.

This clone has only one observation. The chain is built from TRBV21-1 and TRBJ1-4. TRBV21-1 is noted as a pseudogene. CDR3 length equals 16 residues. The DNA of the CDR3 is TGTGCCAGCAGCAAGGGTCCAGGGGACTCTAATGAAAAACTGTTTTTT. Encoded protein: CASSKGPGDSNEKLFF.

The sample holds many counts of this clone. In DNA, the CDR3 is TGTGCCAGCAGCCTGGGCAACCGTGGCTACACCTTC. Its protein product is CASSLGNRGYTF. The chain couples TRBV12-3 or TRBV12-4 to TRBJ1-2; the D is unclear. V shed 6 bases and J shed 7 bases, with 12 bases lying between them. The CDR3 runs to 12 residues.

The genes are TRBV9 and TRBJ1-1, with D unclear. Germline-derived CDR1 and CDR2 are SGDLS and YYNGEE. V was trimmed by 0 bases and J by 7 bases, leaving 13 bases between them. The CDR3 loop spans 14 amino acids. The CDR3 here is CASSVGLANREAFF. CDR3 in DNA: TGTGCCAGCAGCGTAGGTCTTGCAAACCGTGAAGCTTTCTTT.

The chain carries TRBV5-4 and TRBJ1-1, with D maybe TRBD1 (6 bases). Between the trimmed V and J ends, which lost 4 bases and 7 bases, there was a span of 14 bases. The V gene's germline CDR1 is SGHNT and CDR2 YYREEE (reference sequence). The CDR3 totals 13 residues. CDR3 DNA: TGTGCCAGCAGCCCTCGACAGGCGGATGAAGCTTTCTTT. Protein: CASSPRQADEAFF.

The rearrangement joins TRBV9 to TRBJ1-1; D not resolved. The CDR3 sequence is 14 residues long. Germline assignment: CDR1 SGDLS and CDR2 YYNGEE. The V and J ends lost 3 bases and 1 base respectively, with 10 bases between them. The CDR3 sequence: CASSARTENTEAFF. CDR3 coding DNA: TGTGCCAGCAGCGCCCGGACGGAGAACACTGAAGCTTTCTTT.

The CDR3 region is CASSLEQTRGETQYF. The CDR3 nucleotides read TGTGCCAGCAGCTTGGAACAGACGAGGGGGGAGACCCAGTACTTC. This chain connects TRBV5-4 to TRBJ2-5; possible D gene TRBD1, 6 bases. V lost 0 bases to trimming and J lost 5 bases, with 14 bases between them. Germline V gene sequence: CDR1 SGHNT, CDR2 YYREEE (reference sequence). The CDR3 is 15 amino acids. The entire variable domain, with the rest obtained from reference TRBV5-4 and TRBJ2-5, is as follows: ETGVTQSPTHLIKTRGQQVTLRCSSQSGHNTVSWYQQALGQGPQFIFQYYREEENGRGNFPPRFSGLQFPNYSSELNVNALELDDSALYLCASSLEQTRGETQYFGPGTRLLVL.

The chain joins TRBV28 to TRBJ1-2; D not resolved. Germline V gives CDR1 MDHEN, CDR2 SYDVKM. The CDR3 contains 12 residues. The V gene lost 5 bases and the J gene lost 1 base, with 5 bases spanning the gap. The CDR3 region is CASSLGNYGYTF. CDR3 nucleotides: TGTGCCAGCAGTCTTGGTAACTATGGCTACACCTTC.

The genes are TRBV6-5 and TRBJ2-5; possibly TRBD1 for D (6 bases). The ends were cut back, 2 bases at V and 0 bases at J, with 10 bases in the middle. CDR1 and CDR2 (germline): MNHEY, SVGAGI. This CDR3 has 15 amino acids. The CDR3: CASSYGAGDQETQYF. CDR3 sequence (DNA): TGTGCCAGCAGTTACGGCGCAGGGGACCAAGAGACCCAGTACTTC.